This T cell receptor (beta chain) is from a study of T cells after posttransplantation cyclophosphamide. Study-wide findings and caveats: Tissue-infiltrating T cells from skin or gut overlapped little with blood T cells.

CDR1 is SGHVS, CDR2 FQNEAQ, per germline. This CDR3 comprises 14 residues. Between the trimmed V and J ends, which lost 3 bases and 8 bases, there was a span of 16 bases. In regard to this clone: The antigen remains unidentified.

Libraries were prepared by immunoSEQ multiplex PCR; TCRdb keeps only in-frame clonotypes and omits some of them. In the table there are tens of thousands of clones, about 90% of which are singletons. This related bone marrow graft donor gave peripheral blood on the day of marrow donation. Sequenced sample: PBMCs. The clonotype was recovered from a woman between 50 and 59 years old in good health and a related stem cell transplant donor. The chain combines TRBV7-8 with TRBJ1-2; no reliable D call. For the CDR3, the DNA is TGTGCCAGCAGCTTTGGGAGGACCCCGGACGGCTACACCTTC. Amino acids: CASSFGRTPDGYTF.